This T cell receptor beta chain was recorded in a study of OX40 agonist ivuxolimab in advanced cancers. Study-wide background: Eligibility rules accepted prior anti-PD-1, anti-PD-L1 or anti-CTLA-4 therapy, and over 35% had some. Partial responses were recorded for three patients, including one with hepatocellular carcinoma and two with cutaneous melanoma.

TCRdb keeps only in-frame clones here, not all; method: immunoSEQ multiplex PCR. The sample includes nearly 80,000 clones, approximately 94% of them seen just once. This clone was observed once. Its antigen is as yet unknown. CDR1 MNHEY and CDR2 SVGAGI come from the germline V gene. V lost 6 bases to trimming and J lost 0 bases; unmatched junction nucleotides: 4. CDR3 length: 14 residues. Study-level results: Normalized T-cell clonal expansion was also low in some nonresponders.

Samples were taken at baseline and on day 1 of cycles 4 and 7. This rearrangement joins TRBV6-5 to TRBJ2-7, with 8 bases identical to TRBD1. Specimen: CD4+ or CD8+ T cells sorted from blood, collected in a trial of the OX40 agonist ivuxolimab. This TCR was sampled from an adult with an advanced solid tumor such as melanoma, head and neck, liver or kidney cancer. The CDR3 spells CASSYGQGSYEQYF. The CDR3 DNA is TGTGCCAGCAGCTACGGACAGGGCTCCTACGAGCAGTACTTC.